This T cell receptor beta chain was observed in a study of blood T cell repertoires in COVID-19. Study as a whole: COVID-19 samples collected from the United States, Italy and Spain covered acute and convalescent phases. The cDNA or gDNA used as material had been derived from T cells, B-cell-depleted T cells, or PBMCs.

Participants had their cohort set by participant-reported clinical history. Germline-derived CDR1 and CDR2 are LNHDA and SQIVND (reference sequence). This CDR3 comprises 17 residues. Between the trimmed V and J ends, which lost 4 bases and 2 bases, there was a span of 15 bases. Original analysis: By means of reference gene primer amplification, nucleated cell counts were estimated. Method: immunoSEQ multiplex PCR; TCRdb's copy keeps in-frame clones and lacks some. The V and J calls and the clone size are those of that table, but D and trimming were determined from the DNA. In the table there are about 270,000 clones, approximately 90% of which are singletons.

The specimen sequenced was PBMCs or T cells enriched from blood (not recorded which). The sequence was obtained from a man aged 40-55 years who had been exposed to COVID-19. The V call is TRBV19, the J call TRBJ2-6; a weak D match, TRBD1 (6 bases). Here the CDR3 DNA reads TGTGCCAGTAGTAGTTGGCAGGGGTTGGCTGGGGCCAACGTCCTGACTTTC. Its protein is CASSSWQGLAGANVLTF.